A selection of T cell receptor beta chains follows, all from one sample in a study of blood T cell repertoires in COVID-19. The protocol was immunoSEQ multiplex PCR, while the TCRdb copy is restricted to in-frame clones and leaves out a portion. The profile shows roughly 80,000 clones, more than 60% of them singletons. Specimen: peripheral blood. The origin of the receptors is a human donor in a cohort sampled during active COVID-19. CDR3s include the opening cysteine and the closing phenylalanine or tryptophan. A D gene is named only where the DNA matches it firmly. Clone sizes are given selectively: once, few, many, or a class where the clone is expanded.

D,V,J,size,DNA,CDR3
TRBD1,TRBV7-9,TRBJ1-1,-,TGTGCCAGCAGCCCCTGGACAGGAGGGACTGAAGCTTTCTTT,CASSPWTGGTEAFF
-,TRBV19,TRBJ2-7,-,TGTGCCAGTACCCTTGCCGCTACGGGGGAGCAGTACTTC,CASTLAATGEQYF
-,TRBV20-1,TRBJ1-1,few,TGCAGTCTTGGCTCGGGCACTGAAGCTTTCTTT,CSLGSGTEAFF
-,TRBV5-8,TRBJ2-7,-,TGTGCCAGCAGGAGAGGACAGGACTACTCCTACGAGCAGTACTTC,CASRRGQDYSYEQYF
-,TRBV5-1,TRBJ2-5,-,TGCGCCAGCAGCTTGGCAGGGATCGGTGAGACCCAGTACTTC,CASSLAGIGETQYF
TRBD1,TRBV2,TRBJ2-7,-,TGTGCCAGCGGACAGGGGGCAAACGAGCAGTACTTC,CASGQGANEQYF
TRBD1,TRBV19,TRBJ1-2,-,TGTGCCAGTACACTCATACAGGGGGCTAACTATGGCTACACCTTC,CASTLIQGANYGYTF
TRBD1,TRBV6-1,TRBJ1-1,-,TGTGCCAGCAGTGACACCGGGACAGGGGGCACCAGGTGGACTGAAGCTTTCTTT,CASSDTGTGGTRWTEAFF
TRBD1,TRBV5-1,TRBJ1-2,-,TGCGCCAGCAGCCCGGGACAGGGGGCTAGGCGGGTGCGGTATGGCTACACCTTC,CASSPGQGARRVRYGYTF
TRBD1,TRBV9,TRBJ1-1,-,TGTGCCAGCAGCGTTGGGACAGGAACAAACACTGAAGCTTTCTTT,CASSVGTGTNTEAFF
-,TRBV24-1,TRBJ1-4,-,TGTGCCACCAGTGATGCGGGGGCAACTAATGAAAAACTGTTTTTT,CATSDAGATNEKLFF
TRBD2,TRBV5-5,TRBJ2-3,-,TGTGCCAGCGGGAGCGGGGGGTCCACAGATACGCAGTATTTT,CASGSGGSTDTQYF
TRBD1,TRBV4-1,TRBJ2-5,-,TGCGCCAGCAGCCAAGATGTCCCGACTTCAGGGGGCGGGAAGACCCAGTACTTC,CASSQDVPTSGGGKTQYF
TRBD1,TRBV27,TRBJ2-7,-,TGTGCCAGCAGTATAGGGACAGCCTACGAGCAGTACTTC,CASSIGTAYEQYF
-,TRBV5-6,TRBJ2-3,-,TGTGCCAGCAGCTTGGTCTCTGGCAGGGCCACCTCAGGAGATACGCAGTATTTT,CASSLVSGRATSGDTQYF